A single T cell receptor (beta chain) is shown here with its context. Gene names and germline match the mouse. The read terminates 1 residue ahead of where the CDR3 ends, so the germline J gene completes it. The CDR3 runs to 13 residues. Germline V gene data show CDR1 as NNHNN and CDR2 as SYGAGS (reference sequence). Trimming shortened V by 5 bases and J by 2 bases, and 9 bases separated the two germline ends. The data derive from a study of tissue T cells after allogeneic stem cell transplantation. Time point specified: mouse harvest day 7 after allogeneic transplant. Tail vein injection delivered 10^7 T-cell-depleted bone marrow cells and 10^6 splenic CD5+ T cells. B6 (H2b) cells into BALB/c (H2d) mice; tissues taken at day 7 or 14. Libraries were prepared by immunoSEQ multiplex PCR; TCRdb keeps only in-frame clonotypes and omits some of them. The data show some 2,200 clones, 45% to 70% seen once.

The J gene is TRBJ2-5, the V gene TRBV13-2, with D tentatively TRBD2 (6 bases). The TCR comes from a female BALB/c mouse given C57BL/6 T cells with graft-versus-host disease after an allogeneic hematopoietic cell transplant. What was sequenced was liver tissue. The CDR3 protein is CASGTGRQDTQYF. Incomplete CDR3 DNA: TGTGCCAGCGGGACTGGCCGCCAAGACACCCAGTAC.